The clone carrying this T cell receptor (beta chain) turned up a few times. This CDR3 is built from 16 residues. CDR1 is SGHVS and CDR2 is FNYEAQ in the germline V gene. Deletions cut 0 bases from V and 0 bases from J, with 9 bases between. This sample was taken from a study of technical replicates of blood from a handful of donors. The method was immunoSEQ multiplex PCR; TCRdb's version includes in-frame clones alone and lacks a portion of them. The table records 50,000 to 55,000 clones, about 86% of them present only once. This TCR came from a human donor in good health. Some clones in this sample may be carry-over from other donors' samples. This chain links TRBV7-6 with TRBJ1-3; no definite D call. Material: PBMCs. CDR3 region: CASSLAGYGSGNTIYF. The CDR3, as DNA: TGTGCCAGCAGCTTAGCCGGGTATGGCTCTGGAAACACCATATATTTT.